The clone carrying this T cell receptor (beta chain) was found once. The table came from immunoSEQ multiplex PCR; TCRdb's copy has only in-frame clones and leaves some out. The repertoire has 150,000 to 200,000 clones, 82% of them found once; the top ten carry around 7%. The CDR3 runs 14 residues. The J segment lost 5 bases and the V segment lost 4 bases, leaving 3 bases of the junction unmatched. In germline, CDR1 is MDHEN, CDR2 SYDVKM. This specimen belongs to a study of blood T cell repertoires in COVID-19. About the research overall: Samples of COVID-19 (acute and convalescent) were obtained from the United States, Italy and Spain. PBMCs, B-cell-depleted T cells, or T cells were the source of the cDNA or gDNA that made up the material.

It was during active infection that Seattle patients were enrolled and then longitudinally followed. The TCR sequence derives from a woman aged 40 to 50 with COVID-19, enrolled during active disease. The J gene is TRBJ2-1, the V gene TRBV28, with TRBD2 matching 9 bases. Sequenced sample: peripheral blood. The CDR3 region has the DNA TGTGCCAGCAGTTCGGGACTAGCAGACAATGAGCAGTTCTTC. Translation: CASSSGLADNEQFF.